This TCR beta chain comes out of a study of T cell repertoires in cytomegalovirus infection. Overall study: Epitope selection comprised recently identified HLA-C-restricted CMV epitopes and well-studied HLA-B-restricted CMV epitopes. CMV infection plus the matching HLA type was flagged by public TCR beta signatures.

V lost 5 bases and J 6 bases, leaving 21 bases between the germline ends. The germline V gene has CDR1 SGHAT and CDR2 FQNNGV. The CDR3 consists of 16 residues. Study-level points and caveats: In two of eight donors, the top clonotype was HLA-C-restricted CMV-specific.

This clonotype was counted once. Antigen unknown. MiXCR, applied by TCRdb to the reads, yields one record per CDR3 protein. The sample holds roughly 120,000 distinct CDR3 sequences, under 35% seen once. Sequencing used CD8+ T cells from cultured PBMCs, obtained from culture after CMV antigen stimulation. The chain recombines TRBV11-2 with TRBJ2-3, with D possibly called TRBD1 or TRBD2 (6 bases each). The sequence derives from a human donor in good health (CMV status not recorded). Some clones in this sample may be carry-over from other donors' samples. This CDR3 is CASSPSSGGPGDTQYF. As DNA, the CDR3 is TGTGCCAGCAGCCCCTCTTCCGGGGGCCCCGGGGATACGCAGTATTTT.